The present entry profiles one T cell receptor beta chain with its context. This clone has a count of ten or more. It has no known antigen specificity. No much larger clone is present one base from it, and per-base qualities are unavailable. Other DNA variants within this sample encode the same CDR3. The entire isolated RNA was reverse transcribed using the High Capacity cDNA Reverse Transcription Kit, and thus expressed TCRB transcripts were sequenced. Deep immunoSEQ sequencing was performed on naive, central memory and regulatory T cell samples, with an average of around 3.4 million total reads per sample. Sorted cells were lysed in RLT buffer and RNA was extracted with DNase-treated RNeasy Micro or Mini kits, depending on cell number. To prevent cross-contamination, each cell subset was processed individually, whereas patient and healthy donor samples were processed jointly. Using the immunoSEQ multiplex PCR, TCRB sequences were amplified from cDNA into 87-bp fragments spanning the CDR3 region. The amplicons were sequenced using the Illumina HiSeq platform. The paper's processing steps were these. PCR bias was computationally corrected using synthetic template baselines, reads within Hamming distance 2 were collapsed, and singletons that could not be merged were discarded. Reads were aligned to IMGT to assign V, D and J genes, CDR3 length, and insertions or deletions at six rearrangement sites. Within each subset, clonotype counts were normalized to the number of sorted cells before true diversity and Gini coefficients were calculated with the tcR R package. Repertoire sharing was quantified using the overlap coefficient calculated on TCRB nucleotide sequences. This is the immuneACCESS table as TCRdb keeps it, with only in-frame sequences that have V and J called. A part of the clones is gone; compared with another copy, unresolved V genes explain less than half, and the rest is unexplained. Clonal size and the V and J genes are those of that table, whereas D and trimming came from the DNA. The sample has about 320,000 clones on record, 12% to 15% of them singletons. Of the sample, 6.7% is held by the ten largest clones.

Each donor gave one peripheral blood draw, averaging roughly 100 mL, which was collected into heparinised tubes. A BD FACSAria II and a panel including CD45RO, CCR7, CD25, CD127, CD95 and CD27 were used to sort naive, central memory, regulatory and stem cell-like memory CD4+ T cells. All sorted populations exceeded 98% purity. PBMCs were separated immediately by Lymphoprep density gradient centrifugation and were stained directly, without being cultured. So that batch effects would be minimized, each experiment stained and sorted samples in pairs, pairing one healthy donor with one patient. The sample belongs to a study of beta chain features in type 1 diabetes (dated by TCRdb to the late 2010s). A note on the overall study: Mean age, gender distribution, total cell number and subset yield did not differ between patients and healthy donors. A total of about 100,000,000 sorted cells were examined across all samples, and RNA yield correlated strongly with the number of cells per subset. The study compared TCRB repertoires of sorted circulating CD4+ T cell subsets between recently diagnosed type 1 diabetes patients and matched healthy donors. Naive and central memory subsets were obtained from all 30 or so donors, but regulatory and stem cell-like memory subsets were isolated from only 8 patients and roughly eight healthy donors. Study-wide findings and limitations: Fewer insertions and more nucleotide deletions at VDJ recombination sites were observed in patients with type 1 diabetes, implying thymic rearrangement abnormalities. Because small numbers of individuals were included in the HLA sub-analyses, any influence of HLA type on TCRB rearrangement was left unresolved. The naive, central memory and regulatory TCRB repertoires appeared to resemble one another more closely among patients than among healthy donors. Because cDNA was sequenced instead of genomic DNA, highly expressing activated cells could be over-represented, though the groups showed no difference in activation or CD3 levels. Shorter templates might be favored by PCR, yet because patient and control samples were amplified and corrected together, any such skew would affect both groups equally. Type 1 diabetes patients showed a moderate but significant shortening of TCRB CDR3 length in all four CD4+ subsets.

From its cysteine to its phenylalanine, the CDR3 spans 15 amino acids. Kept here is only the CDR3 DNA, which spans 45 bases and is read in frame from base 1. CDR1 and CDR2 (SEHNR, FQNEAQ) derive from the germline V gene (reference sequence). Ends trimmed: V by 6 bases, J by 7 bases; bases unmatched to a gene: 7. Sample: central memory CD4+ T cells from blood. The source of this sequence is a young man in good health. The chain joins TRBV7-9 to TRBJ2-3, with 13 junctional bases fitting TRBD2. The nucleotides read TGTGCCAGCAGGCCCGGACTAGCGGGAGCCAATACGCAGTATTTT. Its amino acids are CASRPGLAGANTQYF.